The 32 T cell receptor beta chains below were found in one sample sequenced in a study of blood T cell repertoires in COVID-19. Assay: immunoSEQ multiplex PCR; the TCRdb copy retains only in-frame clones and omits some. Here the sample spans 85,000 to 130,000 clones, over 85% being singletons. Sequencing input: peripheral blood. Every receptor here comes from an older man with acute or convalescent COVID-19.

The chain combines TRBV28 with TRBJ1-4, with D perhaps TRBD1 (6 bases). The germline V and J ends were trimmed by 2 bases and 0 bases, with 13 bases remaining between them. Per germline, CDR1 MDHEN and CDR2 SYDVKM. The CDR3 runs to 17 residues. The CDR3 reads CASSLGPWTATNEKLFF. CDR3 DNA sequence: TGTGCCAGCAGTTTAGGGCCCTGGACAGCAACTAATGAAAAACTGTTTTTT.

V gene TRBV27 combines with J gene TRBJ2-7; D gene unclear. CDR3 length: 13 amino acids. V was shortened by 0 bases and J by 4 bases, with 7 bases between the two germline ends. Germline lookup yields CDR1 MNHEY and CDR2 SMNVEV (reference sequence). CDR3 loop: CASSLSIRYEQYF. CDR3 bases: TGTGCCAGCAGTTTATCTATCCGTTACGAGCAGTACTTC.

This clone was detected only once. The V call is TRBV7-2, the J call TRBJ2-3, with D maybe TRBD1 (5 bases). Germline loops: CDR1 SGHTA, CDR2 FQGNSA. This CDR3 is 16 amino acids long. V shed 5 bases and J shed 1 base, with 16 bases lying between them. This CDR3 is CASSPQGPVGTDTQYF. CDR3 in DNA: TGTGCCAGCAGCCCCCAGGGCCCGGTGGGCACAGATACGCAGTATTTT.

V gene TRBV5-4 combines with J gene TRBJ1-1, with D hard to call. Trimming pared 0 bases from V and 6 bases from J, leaving 12 bases between. The CDR3 runs to 14 residues. Germline V gene lookup returns CDR1 SGHNT and CDR2 YYREEE (reference sequence). The CDR3 protein is CASSLGAERAEAFF. CDR3 coding DNA: TGTGCCAGCAGCTTGGGGGCCGAGAGAGCTGAAGCTTTCTTT.

J is TRBJ1-1 and V is TRBV5-1, with 7 nucleotides matching TRBD1. Germline CDR1 and CDR2: SGHRS and YFSETQ. The CDR3 contains 13 residues. J lost 7 bases, V lost 0 bases, and 3 bases had no gene match. The CDR3 reads CASSLGQGFEAFF. The CDR3 nucleotides read TGCGCCAGCAGCTTGGGACAGGGTTTTGAAGCTTTCTTT.

The V and J genes are TRBV24-1 and TRBJ1-1; no definite D call. The CDR3 spans 13 residues. Germline loops: CDR1 KGHDR, CDR2 SFDVKD. The V and J ends lost 5 bases and 1 base respectively, with 7 bases between them. The CDR3, as DNA: TGTGCCACCAGTGTACGGGAGAACACTGAAGCTTTCTTT. This sequence encodes CATSVRENTEAFF.

The chain couples TRBV19 to TRBJ1-5; D unresolved. Germline loops: CDR1 LNHDA, CDR2 SQIVND (reference sequence). The CDR3 consists of 13 residues. V lost 3 bases and J 3 bases, leaving 6 bases between the germline ends. Here the CDR3 reads CASSIRDNQPQHF. The CDR3, as DNA: TGTGCCAGTAGTATTAGAGACAATCAGCCCCAGCATTTT.

The table lists this clone with a count of one. The chain links TRBV30 to TRBJ1-5, with D maybe TRBD1 (5 bases). Trimming took off 2 bases at V and 5 bases at J, with 10 bases between the two ends. CDR1 and CDR2 from the germline V gene are GTSNPN and SVGIG (reference sequence). This CDR3 is built from 13 residues. The DNA of the CDR3 is TGTGCCTGGAGTAGTATGGGGCATCAGCCCCAGCATTTT. Amino acid sequence: CAWSSMGHQPQHF.

The gene calls are TRBV7-2 and TRBJ2-1; 8 bases map to TRBD2. V was pared by 3 bases and J by 4 bases, with 5 bases of the junction left unmatched. The CDR3 is 15 amino acids. Germline assignment: CDR1 SGHTA and CDR2 FQGNSA. The DNA of the CDR3 is TGTGCCAGCAGCTTTCCAACGGGAGGGTACAATGAGCAGTTCTTC. Amino acids: CASSFPTGGYNEQFF.

The V and J genes are TRBV4-3 and TRBJ2-2, with 7 bases matching TRBD1. Trimming removed 3 bases from V and 9 bases from J; junction bases left unmatched: 13. In germline, CDR1 is LGHNA, CDR2 YSLEER. CDR3 size: 16 residues. The CDR3 nucleotides read TGCGCCAGCAGCCATGTGGGGACAGCAACCTTTAGGGAGCTGTTTTTT. Its translation: CASSHVGTATFRELFF.

CDR3 residues: CASSGTGMSNQPQHF. The CDR3 region has the DNA TGTGCCAGCAGCGGGACAGGGATGAGCAATCAGCCCCAGCATTTT. The V call is TRBV6-2 or TRBV6-3, the J call TRBJ1-5; the match to TRBD1 covers 9 bases. The CDR3 spans 15 residues. Germline CDR1 reads MNHEY; CDR2 reads SVGEGT. The junction had 4 bases not matched to a gene; V was cut back by 6 bases and J by 1 base.

The rearrangement joins TRBV4-1 to TRBJ2-7; 7 bases map to TRBD1. CDR3 size: 15 residues. Trimming cost V 4 bases and J 2 bases; bases outside gene matches: 8. Germline CDR1 and CDR2: MGHRA and YSYEKL. The CDR3 is CASSPKRDSPYEQYF. In DNA, the CDR3 is TGCGCCAGCAGCCCAAAGAGGGACAGTCCCTACGAGCAGTACTTC.

The chain carries TRBV19 and TRBJ1-5; 7 bases align to TRBD1. The CDR3 consists of 14 residues. CDR1 and CDR2 (germline): LNHDA, SQIVND (reference sequence). The V segment lost 5 bases and the J segment 5 bases; nucleotides outside the gene matches: 6. The CDR3, as DNA: TGTGCCAGTAGTCTACAGACAGGGTATCAGCCCCAGCATTTT. This codes for CASSLQTGYQPQHF.

V gene TRBV27 combines with J gene TRBJ2-3, with 11 bases aligning to TRBD2. The CDR3 spans 15 residues. From germline, CDR1 is MNHEY and CDR2 SMNVEV (reference sequence). V dropped 4 bases and J dropped 0; count of bases not matched to a gene: 0. In DNA form, the CDR3 reads TGTGCCAGCAGTTCTAGCGGGGGGAGCACAGATACGCAGTATTTT. Protein: CASSSSGGSTDTQYF.

This chain connects TRBV10-1 to TRBJ1-1; tentative D call: TRBD1 (6 bases). Germline V gene lookup returns CDR1 WNHNN and CDR2 SYGVQD (reference sequence). Trimming shortened V by 3 bases and J by 4 bases, and 12 bases separated the two germline ends. The CDR3 has 14 residues. The CDR3 region has the DNA TGCGCCAGCAGTGACGAGGGGGTGGGCACTGAAGCTTTCTTT. Translated: CASSDEGVGTEAFF.

V is TRBV5-5 and J is TRBJ1-2; D is perhaps TRBD1 (6 bases). The CDR3 has 15 residues. V was trimmed by 2 bases and J by 0 bases, leaving 11 bases between them. Germline V gene sequence: CDR1 SGHKS, CDR2 YYEKEE (reference sequence). In DNA form, the CDR3 reads TGTGCCAGCAGCTTTACAGGGCCTGCTAACTATGGCTACACCTTC. Amino acid sequence: CASSFTGPANYGYTF.

This chain uses TRBV4-2 with TRBJ1-4; D not resolved. The CDR3 has 14 residues. Trimming removed 0 bases at V and 5 bases at J, with 7 bases between. Germline V gives CDR1 LGHNA, CDR2 YNFKEQ. CDR3 DNA: TGTGCCAGCAGCCAAGACTCCCCGAATGAAAAACTGTTTTTT. Encoded protein: CASSQDSPNEKLFF.

This sequence joins TRBV11-3 and TRBJ2-3; TRBD2 aligns across 14 bases. CDR1 and CDR2 (germline): SGHNT, YENEEA. The CDR3 covers 16 residues. The junction had 3 bases not matched to a gene; V was cut back by 4 bases and J by 3 bases. CDR3 nucleotides: TGTGCCAGCAGCTGGGGGACTAGCGGGAGTACAGATACGCAGTATTTT. It encodes CASSWGTSGSTDTQYF.

The chain uses TRBV5-1 and TRBJ2-7, with TRBD2 matching over 8 bases. V trimming: 0 bases; J trimming: 0 bases; junction bases outside the gene matches: 5. This CDR3 is built from 16 residues. Germline loops: CDR1 SGHRS, CDR2 YFSETQ. CDR3 sequence reads: CASSLANLAGSYEQYF. CDR3 in DNA: TGCGCCAGCAGCTTGGCGAACCTAGCGGGCTCCTACGAGCAGTACTTC.

This clone was observed once. The junction departs from germline at one end; a sequencing error may be responsible. The J gene is TRBJ2-1, the V gene TRBV6-2 or TRBV6-3, with 7 bases matching TRBD2. Germline loops: CDR1 MNHEY, CDR2 SVGEGT. The CDR3 extends over 12 amino acids. This CDR3 reads CASSYSWQGGIF. Written as DNA, the CDR3 is TGTGCCAGCAGTTACTCTTGGCAGGGAGGGATCTTC.

This chain connects TRBV11-2 to TRBJ2-3; D might be TRBD2 (5 bases). The ends were cut back, 1 base at V and 5 bases at J, with 13 bases in the middle. Germline CDR1 SGHAT, CDR2 FQNNGV. The CDR3 extends over 15 amino acids. The CDR3 bases are TGTGCCAGCAGCTTAGTCTCCTCGAGGGTAGATACGCAGTATTTT. It is translated as CASSLVSSRVDTQYF.

This sequence joins TRBV28 and TRBJ1-5; possibly TRBD1 for D (6 bases). This CDR3 comprises 14 residues. Germline loops: CDR1 MDHEN, CDR2 SYDVKM. V was cut by 5 bases and J by 4 bases, with 12 bases left in between. CDR3 sequence reads: CASSPGQRNQPQHF. CDR3 bases: TGTGCCAGCAGTCCAGGACAGCGTAATCAGCCCCAGCATTTT.

J is TRBJ1-6 and V is TRBV15; tentatively, D is TRBD1 (5 bases). Germline CDR1 reads LNHNV; CDR2 reads YYDKDF (reference sequence). The CDR3 loop spans 14 amino acids. V lost 1 base to trimming and J lost 10 bases, with 11 bases between them. The chain's CDR3 is CATSRGQGGSPLHF. The CDR3 DNA follows: TGTGCCACCAGCAGAGGTCAGGGAGGCTCACCCCTCCACTTT.

This clone is a singleton in its sample. V is TRBV7-3 and J is TRBJ2-5; weak D call: TRBD2 (5 bases). The germline CDR1 and CDR2 sequences are SGHTA and FQGTGA. V dropped 0 bases and J dropped 5 bases, with 13 bases sitting between them. The CDR3 totals 15 residues. The CDR3 reads CASSLTGDSGETQYF. The CDR3 DNA reads as TGTGCCAGCAGCTTAACTGGCGACTCGGGGGAGACCCAGTACTTC. The variable domain in full, with the rest retrieved from reference TRBV7-3 and TRBJ2-5, is GAGVSQTPSNKVTEKGKYVELRCDPISGHTALYWYRQSLGQGPEFLIYFQGTGAADDSGLPNDRFFAVRPEGSVSTLKIQRTERGDSAVYLCASSLTGDSGETQYFGPGTRLLVL.

The CDR3 reads CASSLGRANEKLFF. The CDR3, as DNA: TGTGCCAGCAGCTTAGGCAGGGCTAATGAAAAACTGTTTTTT. The genes are TRBV11-2 and TRBJ1-4; the D gene is possibly TRBD1 (5 bases). The germline gives CDR1 SGHAT, CDR2 FQNNGV. This CDR3 has 14 amino acids. V was cut by 1 base and J by 3 bases, with 6 bases left in between.

The chain combines TRBV7-2 with TRBJ1-5; D not certain. The V gene's germline CDR1 is SGHTA and CDR2 FQGNSA. The CDR3 is 13 residues long. Trimming took off 3 bases at V and 4 bases at J, with 7 bases between the two ends. The CDR3 reads CASSFQVNQPQHF. The DNA of the CDR3 is TGTGCCAGCAGCTTCCAGGTAAATCAGCCCCAGCATTTT. Complete variable domain (other parts from reference TRBV7-2 and TRBJ1-5): GAGVSQSPSNKVTEKGKDVELRCDPISGHTALYWYRQSLGQGLEFLIYFQGNSAPDKSGLPSDRFSAERTGGSVSTLTIQRTQQEDSAVYLCASSFQVNQPQHFGDGTRLSIL.

The CDR3 region has the DNA TGTGCCAGCAGCTTAGCGACAGGGGATACAGAGACCCAGTACTTC. Residues: CASSLATGDTETQYF. V usage is TRBV7-9 and J usage is TRBJ2-5; TRBD1 aligns across 8 bases. This CDR3 comprises 15 residues. V shed 0 bases, J shed 4 bases, and the junction held 4 bases outside the gene matches. CDR1 SEHNR and CDR2 FQNEAQ come from the germline V gene (reference sequence).

The chain carries TRBV7-6 and TRBJ2-7, with 9 bases identical to TRBD1. The CDR3 runs to 14 residues. J gave up 4 bases and V 0 bases, and 1 base lay outside the gene matches. In germline, CDR1 is SGHVS, CDR2 FNYEAQ. The CDR3 reads CASSLAGTGYEQYF. The CDR3, as DNA: TGTGCCAGCAGCTTAGCCGGGACAGGGTACGAGCAGTACTTC.

V gene TRBV7-8 combines with J gene TRBJ2-7, with 10 bases aligning to TRBD1. The ends lost 3 bases at V and 6 bases at J; junction bases unmatched: 5. Germline values: CDR1 SGHVS, CDR2 FQNEAQ. This CDR3 spans 14 amino acids. This chain's CDR3 is CASSLVGTGAEQYF. For the CDR3, the DNA is TGTGCCAGCAGCTTGGTCGGGACAGGGGCCGAGCAGTACTTC.

The chain couples TRBV19 to TRBJ1-6; 9 bases line up with TRBD1. The CDR3 has 19 amino acids. V shed 5 bases and J 9 bases; nucleotides not matched to a gene: 20. Germline loops: CDR1 LNHDA, CDR2 SQIVND (reference sequence). The CDR3: CASSPRGGLQGALGSPLHF. The CDR3 DNA is TGTGCCAGTAGTCCCCGCGGCGGGTTACAGGGGGCGCTTGGTTCACCCCTCCACTTT.

This clone was recorded a few times. The chain links TRBV5-1 to TRBJ1-6, with TRBD1 matching over 7 bases. The CDR3 runs 15 residues. The J segment lost 5 bases and the V segment lost 4 bases, leaving 6 bases of the junction unmatched. Germline CDR1 SGHRS, CDR2 YFSETQ. The CDR3 sequence is CASSPQQGNNSPLHF. Written as DNA, the CDR3 is TGCGCCAGCAGCCCACAACAGGGGAATAATTCACCCCTCCACTTT.

The chain employs TRBV5-8 and TRBJ2-1; the match to TRBD2 covers 9 bases. Germline V gene sequence: CDR1 SGHTS, CDR2 YDEGEE. J lost 8 bases, V lost 0 bases, and 6 bases had no gene match. The length of the CDR3 is 15 residues. The CDR3 DNA is TGTGCCAGCAGCTTGGTTGGGACTAGCTCTTATGAGCAGTTCTTC. Translation: CASSLVGTSSYEQFF.